A selection of T cell receptor beta chains follows, all from one sample in a study of blood T cell repertoires in COVID-19. Repertoires were generated with immunoSEQ multiplex PCR, while TCRdb's copy carries only in-frame clones and drops some. The table lists hundreds of thousands of clones, approximately 86% of them singletons. Sequenced: peripheral blood. These receptors all come from a man aged 70 or older with acute or convalescent COVID-19. Both conserved end residues are part of each CDR3. The D gene is left open where the match is weak. Expanded clones get a size class; other rows say once, few or many, or leave the size out.

clone size: .
J gene: TRBJ2-2
D gene: .
V gene: TRBV24-1
CDR3 protein: CATSEAGTENTGELFF
CDR3 DNA: TGTGCCACCAGTGAGGCCGGGACTGAAAACACCGGGGAGCTGTTTTTT

clone size: .
J gene: TRBJ1-2
D gene: .
V gene: TRBV24-1
CDR3 protein: CATSDGDIGASMNYGYTF
CDR3 DNA: TGTGCCACCAGTGATGGGGACATTGGGGCCTCGATGAACTATGGCTACACCTTC

clone size: .
J gene: TRBJ2-3
D gene: .
V gene: TRBV9
CDR3 protein: CASSVRPGDTDTQYF
CDR3 DNA: TGTGCCAGCAGCGTGAGACCCGGGGACACAGATACGCAGTATTTT

clone size: .
J gene: TRBJ2-1
D gene: .
V gene: TRBV9
CDR3 protein: CASSVNGREQFF
CDR3 DNA: TGTGCCAGCAGCGTAAACGGGAGAGAGCAGTTCTTC

clone size: .
J gene: TRBJ2-3
D gene: TRBD1
V gene: TRBV11-2
CDR3 protein: CASRSPGTGATDTQYF
CDR3 DNA: TGTGCCAGCAGGTCACCCGGGACAGGGGCCACAGATACGCAGTATTTT

clone size: .
J gene: TRBJ1-2
D gene: TRBD1
V gene: TRBV12-3/TRBV12-4
CDR3 protein: CASRRQGAQGYTF
CDR3 DNA: TGTGCCAGCAGACGCCAGGGGGCACAGGGCTACACCTTC

clone size: .
J gene: TRBJ1-5
D gene: .
V gene: TRBV5-6
CDR3 protein: CASSLARDLNQPQHF
CDR3 DNA: TGTGCCAGCAGCTTGGCGCGGGACCTCAATCAGCCCCAGCATTTT

clone size: .
J gene: TRBJ2-7
D gene: .
V gene: TRBV6-2/TRBV6-3
CDR3 protein: CASSSADRTYEQYF
CDR3 DNA: TGTGCCAGCAGTTCGGCAGACAGGACCTACGAGCAGTACTTC

clone size: .
J gene: TRBJ2-2
D gene: TRBD2
V gene: TRBV9
CDR3 protein: CASTKAGLPSPGELFF
CDR3 DNA: TGTGCCAGCACCAAGGCGGGACTACCATCCCCCGGGGAGCTGTTTTTT

clone size: .
J gene: TRBJ2-2
D gene: TRBD1
V gene: TRBV7-8
CDR3 protein: CASSRQGAAAGELFF
CDR3 DNA: TGTGCCAGCAGCCGACAGGGGGCGGCGGCCGGGGAGCTGTTTTTT

clone size: .
J gene: TRBJ2-3
D gene: TRBD1
V gene: TRBV5-1
CDR3 protein: CASRISGTGATDTQYF
CDR3 DNA: TGCGCCAGCAGAATCTCCGGGACAGGGGCCACAGATACGCAGTATTTT

clone size: once
J gene: TRBJ2-1
D gene: .
V gene: TRBV21-1
CDR3 protein: CASPLPLGEIRYNEQFF
CDR3 DNA: TGTGCCAGCCCCCTGCCGCTCGGAGAAATACGCTACAATGAGCAGTTCTTC

clone size: few
J gene: TRBJ2-3
D gene: .
V gene: TRBV5-1
CDR3 protein: CASSFRGLGTDTQYF
CDR3 DNA: TGCGCCAGCAGCTTCAGGGGTCTCGGCACAGATACGCAGTATTTT

clone size: once
J gene: TRBJ1-1
D gene: .
V gene: TRBV20-1
CDR3 protein: CSASRSMNTEAFF
CDR3 DNA: TGCAGTGCTAGTAGATCTATGAACACTGAAGCTTTCTTT

clone size: .
J gene: TRBJ1-1
D gene: .
V gene: TRBV10-3
CDR3 protein: CAISENREKSTEAFF
CDR3 DNA: TGTGCCATCAGTGAGAACAGGGAAAAAAGCACTGAAGCTTTCTTT

clone size: once
J gene: TRBJ2-1
D gene: TRBD2
V gene: TRBV19
CDR3 protein: CASSDSGGPYNEQFF
CDR3 DNA: TGTGCCAGTAGTGATAGCGGGGGACCCTACAATGAGCAGTTCTTC

clone size: .
J gene: TRBJ1-2
D gene: .
V gene: TRBV7-8
CDR3 protein: CASSLDGGSYTF
CDR3 DNA: TGTGCCAGCAGCTTAGATGGAGGCAGCTACACCTTC

clone size: .
J gene: TRBJ2-1
D gene: .
V gene: TRBV11-3
CDR3 protein: CASSRDNEQFF
CDR3 DNA: TGTGCCAGCAGCAGAGACAATGAGCAGTTCTTC

clone size: .
J gene: TRBJ2-2
D gene: TRBD2
V gene: TRBV5-1
CDR3 protein: CASSPSLTSGGNTGELFF
CDR3 DNA: TGCGCCAGCAGCCCCTCCTTGACTAGCGGGGGGAACACCGGGGAGCTGTTTTTT

clone size: .
J gene: TRBJ2-5
D gene: .
V gene: TRBV5-1
CDR3 protein: CASSLQGGEETQYF
CDR3 DNA: TGCGCCAGCAGCTTGCAGGGAGGTGAGGAGACCCAGTACTTC

clone size: .
J gene: TRBJ1-3
D gene: TRBD1
V gene: TRBV18
CDR3 protein: CASSPGQGRGNTIYF
CDR3 DNA: TGTGCCAGCTCACCTGGACAGGGTCGTGGAAACACCATATATTTT

clone size: .
J gene: TRBJ1-2
D gene: TRBD1
V gene: TRBV28
CDR3 protein: CASRGATGVNPRGYTF
CDR3 DNA: TGTGCCAGCAGGGGCGCGACAGGGGTTAATCCTCGGGGCTACACCTTC

clone size: .
J gene: TRBJ2-7
D gene: .
V gene: TRBV5-5
CDR3 protein: CASRAGYEQYF
CDR3 DNA: TGTGCCAGCAGAGCAGGCTACGAGCAGTACTTC

clone size: .
J gene: TRBJ1-5
D gene: .
V gene: TRBV21-1
CDR3 protein: CASSKEGVIRVCNQPQHF
CDR3 DNA: TGTGCCAGCAGCAAAGAAGGGGTGATTCGGGTTTGCAATCAGCCCCAGCATTTT

clone size: .
J gene: TRBJ2-3
D gene: TRBD2
V gene: TRBV7-8
CDR3 protein: CANGLAGADTQYF
CDR3 DNA: TGTGCAAACGGCCTAGCGGGAGCAGATACGCAGTATTTT

clone size: .
J gene: TRBJ2-1
D gene: .
V gene: TRBV7-8
CDR3 protein: CASSFLTGDEQFF
CDR3 DNA: TGTGCCAGCAGCTTCCTAACAGGCGATGAGCAGTTCTTC

clone size: .
J gene: TRBJ2-1
D gene: TRBD2
V gene: TRBV10-1
CDR3 protein: CASSDFTSGNSVEEQFF
CDR3 DNA: TGCGCCAGCAGTGATTTTACTAGCGGGAATTCAGTGGAGGAGCAGTTCTTC

clone size: .
J gene: TRBJ1-2
D gene: .
V gene: TRBV6-2/TRBV6-3
CDR3 protein: CASSLAGSYGYTF
CDR3 DNA: TGTGCCAGCAGCTTAGCGGGCAGCTATGGCTACACCTTC

clone size: once
J gene: TRBJ1-6
D gene: .
V gene: TRBV7-2
CDR3 protein: CASSPDRYNSPLHF
CDR3 DNA: TGTGCCAGCAGCCCGGACAGATATAATTCACCCCTCCACTTT

clone size: few
J gene: TRBJ1-4
D gene: .
V gene: TRBV2
CDR3 protein: CASLVEGPRELFF
CDR3 DNA: TGTGCCAGCTTGGTGGAAGGCCCGAGGGAACTGTTTTTT

clone size: .
J gene: TRBJ2-1
D gene: TRBD1
V gene: TRBV11-2
CDR3 protein: CASSFNLGTGGRNEQFF
CDR3 DNA: TGTGCCAGCAGCTTTAACCTTGGGACAGGGGGCAGGAATGAGCAGTTCTTC

clone size: .
J gene: TRBJ2-2
D gene: .
V gene: TRBV4-2
CDR3 protein: CASSQVTGRHGELFF
CDR3 DNA: TGTGCCAGCAGCCAAGTCACGGGGAGACACGGGGAGCTGTTTTTT

clone size: .
J gene: TRBJ2-6
D gene: TRBD1
V gene: TRBV4-3
CDR3 protein: CASSHSLGQGTGANVLTF
CDR3 DNA: TGCGCCAGCAGCCACAGCCTGGGACAGGGGACTGGGGCCAACGTCCTGACTTTC

clone size: .
J gene: TRBJ2-5
D gene: TRBD1
V gene: TRBV6-5
CDR3 protein: CASSGQGQGRETQYF
CDR3 DNA: TGTGCCAGCAGCGGACAGGGGCAGGGGAGGGAGACCCAGTACTTC

clone size: few
J gene: TRBJ1-5
D gene: TRBD1
V gene: TRBV28
CDR3 protein: CASSSNIVDRGTSQPQHF
CDR3 DNA: TGTGCCAGCAGTTCCAACATAGTGGACAGGGGAACTAGTCAGCCCCAGCATTTT

clone size: .
J gene: TRBJ2-5
D gene: TRBD2
V gene: TRBV5-1
CDR3 protein: CASSLSSGGEETQYF
CDR3 DNA: TGCGCCAGCAGCTTGTCTAGCGGGGGGGAAGAGACCCAGTACTTC

clone size: once
J gene: TRBJ2-7
D gene: .
V gene: TRBV12-3/TRBV12-4
CDR3 protein: CASSASRRDEQYF
CDR3 DNA: TGTGCCAGCAGTGCCTCTAGGAGGGACGAGCAGTACTTC

clone size: .
J gene: TRBJ2-7
D gene: .
V gene: TRBV19
CDR3 protein: CASRPPGSHEQYF
CDR3 DNA: TGTGCCAGTAGACCCCCAGGGTCCCACGAGCAGTACTTC